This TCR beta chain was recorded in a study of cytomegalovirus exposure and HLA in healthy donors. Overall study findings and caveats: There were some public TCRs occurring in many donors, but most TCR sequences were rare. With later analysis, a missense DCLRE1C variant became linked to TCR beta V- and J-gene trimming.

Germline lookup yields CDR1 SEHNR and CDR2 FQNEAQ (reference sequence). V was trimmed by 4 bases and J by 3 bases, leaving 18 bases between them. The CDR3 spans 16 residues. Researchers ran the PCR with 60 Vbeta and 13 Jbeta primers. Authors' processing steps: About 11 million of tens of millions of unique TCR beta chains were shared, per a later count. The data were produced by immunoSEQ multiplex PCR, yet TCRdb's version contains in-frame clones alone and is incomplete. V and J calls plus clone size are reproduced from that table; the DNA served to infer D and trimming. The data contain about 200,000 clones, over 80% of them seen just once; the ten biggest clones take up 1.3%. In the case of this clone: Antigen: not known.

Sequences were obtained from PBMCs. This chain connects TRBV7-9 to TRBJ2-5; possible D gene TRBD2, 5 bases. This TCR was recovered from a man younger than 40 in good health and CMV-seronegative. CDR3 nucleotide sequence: TGTGCCAGCAGCTCCAACAAGGAGGCGAGGAAAGAGACCCAGTACTTC. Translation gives CASSSNKEARKETQYF.